A single sample gave rise to the 6 T cell receptor beta chains below, sequenced in a study of CD8+ T cells in alopecia areata. Regarding treatment: oral pan-JAK inhibitor, 5-10 mg twice daily. Investigators isolated RNA and reverse transcribed it into cDNA to act as the sequencing template. The assay was immunoSEQ multiplex PCR, and TCRdb's table has in-frame clones only and misses some. The data show 180,000 or so clones, with roughly 60% seen just once and 5.5% held by the top ten. The sequencing here drew on CD4+ T cells sorted from blood, taken at week 24, from a patient treated with tofacitinib. All receptors come from a human donor with alopecia areata.

The chain recombines TRBV9 with TRBJ1-2; a possible D gene is TRBD1 (5 bases). This CDR3 region has 15 residues. The germline CDR1 and CDR2 sequences are SGDLS and YYNGEE. Deletions cut 0 bases from V and 3 bases from J, with 12 bases between. CDR3 DNA sequence: TGTGCCAGCAGCGTAGACATGGGGCTTGACTATGGCTACACCTTC. This codes for CASSVDMGLDYGYTF.

CDR3 coding DNA: TGCGCCAGCAGCTTGGAGGACCTGAACACCGGGGAGCTGTTTTTT. Protein product: CASSLEDLNTGELFF. This chain connects TRBV5-1 to TRBJ2-2; no clear D. This CDR3 spans 15 amino acids. The ends were cut back, 0 bases at V and 1 base at J, with 7 bases in the middle. The germline V gene has CDR1 SGHRS and CDR2 YFSETQ.

The rearrangement joins TRBV18 to TRBJ1-1, with 9 positions matching TRBD1. Germline loops: CDR1 KGHSH, CDR2 LQKENI. The CDR3 length is 16 residues. V trimming: 5 bases; J trimming: 1 base; junction bases outside the gene matches: 8. Here the CDR3 reads CASSTRSTGGNTEAFF. The CDR3 DNA reads as TGTGCCAGCTCAACCAGGTCGACAGGGGGGAACACTGAAGCTTTCTTT.

On this clone itself: This sample includes further DNA sequences coding for the same CDR3. This chain joins TRBV14 and TRBJ2-1; D unclear. V was shortened by 1 base and J by 4 bases, with 5 bases between the two germline ends. Looked up from germline, CDR1 is SGHDN and CDR2 is FVKESK. The length of the CDR3 is 13 residues. DNA for the CDR3: TGTGCCAGCAGCCAAGGCAGGTACAATGAGCAGTTCTTC. The encoded protein is CASSQGRYNEQFF.

The chain employs TRBV19 and TRBJ1-2; D is unclear. V dropped 9 bases and J dropped 5 bases, with 16 bases sitting between them. The CDR3 totals 13 residues. Germline V gene data show CDR1 as LNHDA and CDR2 as SQIVND (reference sequence). In DNA, the CDR3 is TGTGCCAGCCGCGAAGGCGGGTCGTATGGCTACACCTTC. As protein: CASREGGSYGYTF.

The chain recombines TRBV5-4 with TRBJ2-3, with a weak D call TRBD2 (7 bases). The ends were cut back, 6 bases at V and 4 bases at J, with 21 bases in the middle. The CDR3 extends over 16 amino acids. Looked up from germline, CDR1 is SGHNT and CDR2 is YYREEE (reference sequence). The CDR3 is CASTYNRESGADTQYF. The DNA of the CDR3 is TGTGCCAGCACCTACAACAGGGAAAGCGGGGCAGATACGCAGTATTTT.